This TCR beta chain was sequenced for a study of blood T cell repertoires in COVID-19. The CDR3 length is 15 residues. The J segment lost 5 bases and the V segment lost 4 bases, leaving 11 bases of the junction unmatched. Germline CDR1 is SGHKS and CDR2 is YYEKEE (reference sequence). TCRdb's copy holds only in-frame clones and misses some; the assay was immunoSEQ multiplex PCR. The sample lists about 280,000 clones; around 84% were seen once. This chain joins TRBV5-5 and TRBJ2-5; 7 bases map to TRBD1. The source of this sequence is a man aged 35 to 55 who had been exposed to COVID-19. Sequencing was performed on PBMCs or T cells enriched from blood (not recorded which). The CDR3 DNA sequence: TGTGCCAGCAGCCCGGGGCAGGGGGATGGGGAGACCCAGTACTTC. Its translation: CASSPGQGDGETQYF.